This is a list of T cell receptor beta chains from one sample in a study of shared clonotypes between healthy human individuals. Generated by immunoSEQ multiplex PCR, the TCRdb table keeps only in-frame clones and is missing some. The table has about 680,000 clones, 72% seen once. Sequencing used memory CD4+ T cells sorted from blood. The receptors were sampled from a woman aged 30 to 39 in good health. Both conserved end residues are part of each CDR3. The D gene is left open where the match is weak. Only part of the rows carry a size: once, few, many, or a class if the clone is expanded.

d_call,v_call,clone_size,j_call,cdr3_nt,cdr3_aa
NA,TRBV5-1,NA,TRBJ2-7,TGCGCCAGCAGCTTGGGCGAGACACTCCCCTACGAGCAGTACTTC,CASSLGETLPYEQYF
NA,TRBV19,NA,TRBJ2-5,TGTGCCAGTAGTGAGTCGGTAGCGAGTGAGACCCAGTACTTC,CASSESVASETQYF
NA,TRBV28,NA,TRBJ2-5,TGTGCCAGCAGTCGTTACGTGGGTCGAGAGACCCAGTACTTC,CASSRYVGRETQYF
TRBD2,TRBV11-2,NA,TRBJ2-1,TGTGCCAGCAGCTTCCCAGGACTAGCGGGGTCTATTGAGCAGTTCTTC,CASSFPGLAGSIEQFF
TRBD1,TRBV7-9,NA,TRBJ2-6,TGTGCCAGCAGCTCTAGACAGGGGACCCCCTGGGGTGGGGCCAACGTCCTGACTTTC,CASSSRQGTPWGGANVLTF
NA,TRBV2,once,TRBJ2-7,TGTGCCAGCAGGGAGGGACAGTGGGTCGAGCAGTACTTC,CASREGQWVEQYF
NA,TRBV2,few,TRBJ2-5,TGTGCCAGCGACCTCATAAGAGGGCTCGGGGAGACCCAGTACTTC,CASDLIRGLGETQYF
TRBD1,TRBV6-1,NA,TRBJ1-1,TGTGCCAGCAGAGACAGGGGGCAACCCATTTGGGGGGCTTTCTTT,CASRDRGQPIWGAFF
TRBD1,TRBV28,NA,TRBJ1-4,TGTGCCAGCATGGGACAGGGAGGTTTTAATGAAAAACTGTTTTTT,CASMGQGGFNEKLFF
TRBD1,TRBV4-2,NA,TRBJ1-2,TGTGCCAGCAGCCAAGTGGGACAGGGTGGGTTTGTTGACTATGGCTACACCTTC,CASSQVGQGGFVDYGYTF
NA,TRBV10-3,NA,TRBJ2-6,TGTGCCATCAGCAGAGCTTCTGGGGCCAACGTCCTGACTTTC,CAISRASGANVLTF
NA,TRBV11-2,NA,TRBJ2-2,TGTGCCAGCAGCTCTCTCAGGGGACCGAACACCGGGGAGCTGTTTTTT,CASSSLRGPNTGELFF
TRBD2,TRBV30,once,TRBJ2-7,TGTGCCTGGAGTTACCTAGCGGGATCCTACGAGCAGTACTTC,CAWSYLAGSYEQYF
NA,TRBV7-9,NA,TRBJ2-1,TGTGCCAGCAGCTTCGGGGCGGGATCCTACTACAATGAGCAGTTCTTC,CASSFGAGSYYNEQFF
TRBD2,TRBV4-1,NA,TRBJ2-1,TGCGCCAGCAGTCACCTTTTAGGGACTAGCGGTTACAATGAGCAGTTCTTC,CASSHLLGTSGYNEQFF
NA,TRBV28,NA,TRBJ2-1,TGTGCCAGCAGCCTACATAGTCTCCCCGAGCAGTTCTTC,CASSLHSLPEQFF
NA,TRBV15,many,TRBJ1-3,TGTGCCACCAGCAGAGATCCAGGAAACACCATATATTTT,CATSRDPGNTIYF
TRBD1,TRBV5-4,NA,TRBJ1-4,TGTGCCAGCAGCTTTATCTCCGGGACAGGGGATGAAAAACTGTTTTTT,CASSFISGTGDEKLFF
TRBD2,TRBV19,NA,TRBJ2-1,TGTGCCAGTAGTCGACGTAGCGGGTATTACAATGAGCAGTTCTTC,CASSRRSGYYNEQFF
NA,TRBV2,NA,TRBJ2-4,TGTGCCAGCAGGGACGAGGATGGAATCAAAAACATTCAGTACTTC,CASRDEDGIKNIQYF
NA,TRBV6-1,NA,TRBJ2-7,TGTGCCAGCAGCCCCCGGGACACCAACCACGAGCAGTACTTC,CASSPRDTNHEQYF
TRBD2,TRBV19,NA,TRBJ2-1,TGTGCCAGTACCCCCGCTGCAGGGCGAAACGAGCGGGAGAATTACAATGAGCAGTTCTTC,CASTPAAGRNERENYNEQFF
TRBD1,TRBV11-3,NA,TRBJ2-3,TGTGCCAGCAGCTTAGGACAGGGTCCACCTAGCACAGATACGCAGTATTTT,CASSLGQGPPSTDTQYF
NA,TRBV16,NA,TRBJ2-5,TGTGCCAGCAGCCAGAGGGGATGGACCCAGTACTTC,CASSQRGWTQYF
NA,TRBV7-6,NA,TRBJ2-7,TGTGCCAGCAGCTTAGTTGGTGAGGGCTACGAGCAGTACTTC,CASSLVGEGYEQYF
NA,TRBV2,few,TRBJ2-3,TGTGCCAGCAGTCCCCTCTCCAGGAAGCTGGATACGCAGTATTTT,CASSPLSRKLDTQYF
TRBD2,TRBV27,NA,TRBJ2-1,TGTGCCAGCAGCCCACTAGCGGGAGGTCGCAATGAGCAGTTCTTC,CASSPLAGGRNEQFF
TRBD1,TRBV5-1,NA,TRBJ2-1,TGCGCCAGCAGCTTGTATAGGGAAGGGGGCGAGCAGTTCTTC,CASSLYREGGEQFF
NA,TRBV30,few,TRBJ2-1,TGTGCCTGCCTCTACGATGAGGGCCGGTTCTTC,CACLYDEGRFF
TRBD2,TRBV19,few,TRBJ2-3,TGTGCCAGTAGTAGAGGACTAGCATTCACAGATACGCAGTATTTT,CASSRGLAFTDTQYF
TRBD1,TRBV18,once,TRBJ2-7,TGTGCCAGCTCTCAGAACCGGGACAGGGAAACGGACGAGCAGTACTTC,CASSQNRDRETDEQYF
NA,TRBV27,NA,TRBJ2-3,TGTGCCAGCAGTCCCCGAGCGGTAGAGGGCACATATACGCAGTATTTT,CASSPRAVEGTYTQYF
NA,TRBV6-1,NA,TRBJ1-5,TGTGCCAGCAGTGAACGAGCCCCTAGCAATCAGCCCCAGCATTTT,CASSERAPSNQPQHF
NA,TRBV6-1,many,TRBJ1-5,TGTGCCAGCAGTGAACAAGGTTACAATCAGCCCCAGCATTTT,CASSEQGYNQPQHF
TRBD2,TRBV25-1,once,TRBJ2-1,TGTGCCAGCAGTGTCCCGGGACTAGCGGGAGGCAATGAGCAGTTCTTC,CASSVPGLAGGNEQFF
TRBD1,TRBV29-1,NA,TRBJ1-4,TGCAGCGTCGCCGGGACAGGGGGTGAAAAACTGTTTTTT,CSVAGTGGEKLFF
TRBD2,TRBV5-4,NA,TRBJ2-4,TGTGCCAGCAGGGTAGCGGGAGGGAAGAAAAACATTCAGTACTTC,CASRVAGGKKNIQYF
TRBD1,TRBV5-6,NA,TRBJ1-1,TGTGCCAGCAGCGTACCAGGGGGCCGGGACACTGAAGCTTTCTTT,CASSVPGGRDTEAFF
NA,TRBV29-1,NA,TRBJ2-5,TGCAGCGTTAGGCTGGGCAGCGGAGAAGAGACCCAGTACTTC,CSVRLGSGEETQYF
NA,TRBV6-5,NA,TRBJ1-1,TGTGCCAGCAGTTATAAGCGGGACACTGAAGCTTTCTTT,CASSYKRDTEAFF
TRBD2,TRBV28,many,TRBJ2-3,TGTGCCAGCAGCTTCGGACTAGCGGGAGTCGCAGATACGCAGTATTTT,CASSFGLAGVADTQYF
NA,TRBV11-2,NA,TRBJ2-6,TGTGCCAGCAGCCCATCCGGGTGGTCTGGGGCCAACGTCCTGACTTTC,CASSPSGWSGANVLTF
NA,TRBV30,NA,TRBJ1-2,TGTGCCTGGAGTCAGGATGGCTACACCTTC,CAWSQDGYTF
NA,TRBV6-5,NA,TRBJ2-3,TGTGCCAGCAGTTACGATAGGACAGATACGCAGTATTTT,CASSYDRTDTQYF
NA,TRBV6-1,NA,TRBJ2-7,TGTGCCAGCAGTGAGAAGTTCTACGAGCAGTACTTC,CASSEKFYEQYF
TRBD1,TRBV11-2,NA,TRBJ2-2,TGTGCCAGCAGTTCCCGCCGAGGCAGGGGGCACGGGGAGCTGTTTTTT,CASSSRRGRGHGELFF
TRBD2,TRBV6-6,NA,TRBJ2-3,TGTGCCAGCAGTTACTCGGGAGCGGGAGGGGCAGATACGCAGTATTTT,CASSYSGAGGADTQYF
TRBD2,TRBV4-1,once,TRBJ2-7,TGCGCCAGCAGCCGAAGCAGGACTAGCGACCTCGAGCAGTACTTC,CASSRSRTSDLEQYF
NA,TRBV7-9,NA,TRBJ1-1,TGTGCCAGCAGCTTACTTCAGGCTAACACTGAAGCTTTCTTT,CASSLLQANTEAFF
NA,TRBV28,NA,TRBJ1-5,TGTGCCAGCAGCTACCGGGACACAGAGCATTTT,CASSYRDTEHF
NA,TRBV5-1,NA,TRBJ1-1,TGCGCCAGCAGCCCGGGGTTGAACACTGAAGCTTTCTTT,CASSPGLNTEAFF
NA,TRBV18,NA,TRBJ1-1,TGTGCCAGCTCCACCTCCGGAGCTTCGGGGATGAGAGGGACTGAAGCTTTCTTT,CASSTSGASGMRGTEAFF
NA,TRBV4-2,NA,TRBJ2-5,TGTGCCAGCAGCCAAGATAAATGGAGCGACGAGACCCAGTACTTC,CASSQDKWSDETQYF